This is a list of T cell receptor beta chains from one sample in a study of OX40 agonist ivuxolimab in advanced cancers. The protocol was immunoSEQ multiplex PCR, while the TCRdb copy is restricted to in-frame clones and leaves out a portion. The sample records 55,000 to 85,000 clones, nearly 90% being singletons. The sequences come from CD4+ or CD8+ T cells sorted from blood, collected in a trial of the OX40 agonist ivuxolimab. The receptors stem from an adult with an advanced solid tumor such as melanoma, head and neck, liver or kidney cancer. CDR3s include the opening cysteine and the closing phenylalanine or tryptophan. D genes are given only for firm matches. Where a row states a size, it is once, few, many or the class of an expanded clone; other rows omit it.

d_call,j_call,v_call,clone_size,cdr3_nt,cdr3_aa
-,TRBJ2-5,TRBV11-2,few,TGTGCCAGCAGCATCAGGGCCTCGCAAGAGACCCAGTACTTC,CASSIRASQETQYF
TRBD2,TRBJ2-5,TRBV27,once,TGTGCCAGCAGTTCTGGACTAGCGGGATGGGGGAAAGAGACCCAGTACTTC,CASSSGLAGWGKETQYF
TRBD1,TRBJ2-2,TRBV9,-,TGTGCCAGCAGCGCAGGACAGGGGTCGGCCGGGGAGCTGTTTTTT,CASSAGQGSAGELFF
-,TRBJ2-4,TRBV7-6,once,TGTGCCAGCAGCTTAGCGGAGGAGGGCATTCAGTACTTC,CASSLAEEGIQYF
TRBD1,TRBJ1-2,TRBV6-5,-,TGTGCCAGCAGTTACGGGACAGGGGGCGCGAACTATGGCTACACCTTC,CASSYGTGGANYGYTF
-,TRBJ1-1,TRBV5-1,-,TGCGCCAGCAGCTTGGGAGTGACAGAGAACACTGAAGCTTTCTTT,CASSLGVTENTEAFF
TRBD1,TRBJ1-3,TRBV30,-,TGTGCCTGGAGTAAGGGGGGACAGGGAGTATTTGGAAACACCATATATTTT,CAWSKGGQGVFGNTIYF
-,TRBJ2-1,TRBV5-6,once,TGTGCCAGCAGCCCTTCGTGGGGGGATGGTTCCTACAATGAGCAGTTCTTC,CASSPSWGDGSYNEQFF
-,TRBJ1-2,TRBV4-3,-,TGCGCCAGCAGCCAAGATCAGGCAGCGGGTCATGGCTACACCTTC,CASSQDQAAGHGYTF
-,TRBJ2-5,TRBV25-1,-,TGTGCCAGCAGTGAAATCGCAGGGCAAGAGACCCAGTACTTC,CASSEIAGQETQYF
-,TRBJ2-5,TRBV6-1,-,TGTGCCAGCGGCTACGAGGAGACCCAGTACTTC,CASGYEETQYF
-,TRBJ2-7,TRBV7-8,-,TGTGCCAGCAGCTTAGTGAAAGTCGGGGGATTCGAGCAGTACTTC,CASSLVKVGGFEQYF
-,TRBJ1-2,TRBV14,-,TGTGCCAGCAGCGCTCTTCGCGGGGGCAGGGCTCTATCCCTCTATGGCTACACCTTC,CASSALRGGRALSLYGYTF
-,TRBJ2-6,TRBV5-1,once,TGCGCCAGCAGCTTGAGTCAGGTCTCTGGGGCCAACGTCCTGACTTTC,CASSLSQVSGANVLTF
-,TRBJ2-1,TRBV7-2,-,TGTGCCAGCAGCCTCGACTGGGCACGTGAGCAGTTCTTC,CASSLDWAREQFF
-,TRBJ2-3,TRBV2,once,TGTGCCAGCAGTGCGGAGAGCACAGATACGCAGTATTTT,CASSAESTDTQYF
-,TRBJ1-1,TRBV11-2,-,TGTGCCAGCAGCCCGGGGGGGAGAGGAGGGAACACTGAAGCTTTCTTT,CASSPGGRGGNTEAFF
TRBD1,TRBJ1-5,TRBV30,-,TGTGCCTGGACGGCTGACAGGGGAGATCAGCCCCAGCATTTT,CAWTADRGDQPQHF
TRBD2,TRBJ2-1,TRBV10-3,-,TGTGCCATCAGTGGGGAACCGGGACTAGCGAATGAGCAGTTCTTC,CAISGEPGLANEQFF
TRBD1,TRBJ1-2,TRBV7-9,once,TGTGCCAGCAGCCAAACCGGGACAGGTTTCTCTTCCTATGGCTACACCTTC,CASSQTGTGFSSYGYTF
TRBD2,TRBJ2-1,TRBV27,-,TGTGCCAGCAGTAATTGGGGACTAGCGGACCTTCACAATGAGCAGTTCTTC,CASSNWGLADLHNEQFF
-,TRBJ2-1,TRBV7-7,-,TGTGCCAGCGGAAGGGATGTCTACAATGAGCAGTTCTTC,CASGRDVYNEQFF
-,TRBJ1-2,TRBV5-4,-,TGTGCCAGCAGCTTGGACGGATGGGGCTATGGCTACACCTTC,CASSLDGWGYGYTF
-,TRBJ2-7,TRBV30,-,TGTGCCTGGAGTCTAGACCTGAACGAGCAGTACTTC,CAWSLDLNEQYF